This entry describes one T cell receptor beta chain. Antigen unknown. Produced via immunoSEQ multiplex PCR; TCRdb's table is partial and in-frame only. This table has over 30,000 clones, about four fifths appearing once. Receiving focal radiation plus CTLA-4 blockade with ipilimumab were patients who had chemo-refractory metastatic non-small-cell lung cancer. CDR1 MNHNS and CDR2 SASEGT come from the germline V gene. With 8 bases clipped from V and 7 bases from J, the junction kept 8 bases outside the gene matches. This CDR3 is built from 13 residues. The data stem from a study of radiotherapy plus CTLA-4 blockade in lung cancer. Across the study: Objective responses were recorded in less than 20% of patients, with disease control recorded in 25% to 40%.

Findings and limits, study-wide: In blood, TCR clones derived from the tumor expanded after radiotherapy plus ipilimumab. How blood T cell clones changed early, along with interferon-beta, reportedly forecast response best.

The TCR was taken from a human donor with non-small cell lung cancer that progressed on radiotherapy plus ipilimumab. The V gene is TRBV6-1, the J gene TRBJ1-1; 9 bases are a match to TRBD1. The sequencing used peripheral blood, collected from a patient treated with radiotherapy plus ipilimumab. The CDR3 DNA sequence: TGTGCCAGCTGTCCACCGGGACAGGGTGAAGCTTTCTTT. Translating gives CASCPPGQGEAFF.